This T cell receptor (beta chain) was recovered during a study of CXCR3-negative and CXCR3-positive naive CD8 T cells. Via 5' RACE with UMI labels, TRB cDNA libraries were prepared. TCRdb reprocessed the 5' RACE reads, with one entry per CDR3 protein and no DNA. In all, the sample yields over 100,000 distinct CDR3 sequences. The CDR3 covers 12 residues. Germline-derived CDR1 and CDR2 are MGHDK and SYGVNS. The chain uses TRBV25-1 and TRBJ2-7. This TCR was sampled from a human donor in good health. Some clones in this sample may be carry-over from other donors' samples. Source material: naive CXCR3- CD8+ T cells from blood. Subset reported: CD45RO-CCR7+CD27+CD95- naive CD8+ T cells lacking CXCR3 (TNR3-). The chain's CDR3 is CASSESIYEQYF.